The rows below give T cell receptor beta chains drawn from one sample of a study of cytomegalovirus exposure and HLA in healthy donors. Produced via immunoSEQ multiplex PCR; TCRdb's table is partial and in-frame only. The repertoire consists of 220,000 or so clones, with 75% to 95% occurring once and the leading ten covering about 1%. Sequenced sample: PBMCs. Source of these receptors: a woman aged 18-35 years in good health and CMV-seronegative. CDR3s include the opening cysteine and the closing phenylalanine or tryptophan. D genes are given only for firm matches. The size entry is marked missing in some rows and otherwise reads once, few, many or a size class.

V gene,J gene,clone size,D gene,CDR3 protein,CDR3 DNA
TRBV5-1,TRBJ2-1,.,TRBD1,CASSADRGRGPRGQFF,TGCGCCAGCAGCGCAGACAGGGGGCGCGGCCCAAGGGGGCAGTTCTTC
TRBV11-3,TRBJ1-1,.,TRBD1,CASSLVGQSNTEAFF,TGTGCCAGCAGCTTAGTGGGACAGTCAAACACTGAAGCTTTCTTT
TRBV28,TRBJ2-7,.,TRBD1,CASANPGTGFYEQYF,TGTGCCAGCGCTAACCCCGGGACAGGGTTCTACGAGCAGTACTTC
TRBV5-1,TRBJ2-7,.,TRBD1,CASSSGTGGIYEQYF,TGCGCCAGCAGCTCAGGGACAGGGGGCATCTACGAGCAGTACTTC
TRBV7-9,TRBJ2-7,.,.,CASSFFGEVVTYEQYF,TGTGCCAGCAGCTTTTTCGGAGAGGTGGTAACCTACGAGCAGTACTTC
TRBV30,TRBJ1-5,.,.,CAWSTRGGNQPQHF,TGTGCCTGGAGTACCCGGGGGGGCAATCAGCCCCAGCATTTT
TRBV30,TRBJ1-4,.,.,CAWGELTGATNEKLFF,TGTGCCTGGGGTGAGCTAACAGGAGCAACTAATGAAAAACTGTTTTTT
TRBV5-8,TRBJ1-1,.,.,CASSLDYNTEAFF,TGTGCCAGCAGCTTGGACTATAACACTGAAGCTTTCTTT
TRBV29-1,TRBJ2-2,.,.,CSVVKESGELFF,TGCAGCGTTGTCAAGGAGTCCGGGGAGCTGTTTTTT
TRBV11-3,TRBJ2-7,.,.,CASSPPARDEQYF,TGTGCCAGCAGCCCCCCCGCCAGGGACGAGCAGTACTTC
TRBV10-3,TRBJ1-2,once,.,CAISDGLTLGAGGYTF,TGTGCCATCAGTGATGGGTTGACGTTGGGGGCGGGCGGCTACACCTTC
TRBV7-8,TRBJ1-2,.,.,CASSPRGNYGYTF,TGTGCCAGCAGCCCCAGGGGTAACTATGGCTACACCTTC
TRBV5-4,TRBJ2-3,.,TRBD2,CASSRRTSGYTDTQYF,TGTGCCAGCAGTCGGCGGACTAGCGGATACACAGATACGCAGTATTTT
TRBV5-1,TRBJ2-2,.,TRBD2,CASSQREADTGELFF,TGCGCCAGCAGCCAGCGGGAGGCCGACACCGGGGAGCTGTTTTTT
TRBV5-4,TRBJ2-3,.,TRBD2,CASSLGLAGVVDTQYF,TGTGCCAGCAGCCTCGGACTAGCGGGAGTTGTAGATACGCAGTATTTT
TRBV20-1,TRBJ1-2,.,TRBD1,CSARGQSGNTF,TGCAGTGCTAGGGGACAGTCAGGCAACACCTTC
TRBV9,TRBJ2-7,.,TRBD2,CASSPRGTSGPWEQYF,TGTGCCAGCAGCCCCCGTGGGACTAGCGGACCCTGGGAGCAGTACTTC
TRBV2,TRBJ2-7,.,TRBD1,CASSPRDSSYEQYF,TGTGCCAGCAGTCCCCGGGACAGTTCCTACGAGCAGTACTTC
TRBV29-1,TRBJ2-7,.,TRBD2,CSVELAGGSYEQYF,TGCAGCGTTGAACTAGCGGGAGGGTCCTACGAGCAGTACTTC
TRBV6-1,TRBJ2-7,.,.,CASSEILGAHSYEQYF,TGTGCCAGCAGTGAAATTCTGGGGGCCCACTCCTACGAGCAGTACTTC
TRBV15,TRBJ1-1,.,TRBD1,CATSRGGTVAAEAFF,TGTGCCACCAGCAGGGGCGGGACAGTGGCTGCTGAAGCTTTCTTT
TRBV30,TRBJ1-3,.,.,CAWRTKGGSGNTIYF,TGTGCCTGGAGGACCAAAGGGGGTAGTGGAAACACCATATATTTT